The 22 T cell receptor beta chains below all came from one sample that was sequenced in a study of T cells after yellow fever vaccination. TCRdb ran MiXCR on the 5' RACE reads and lists one entry per CDR3 protein. This sample carries 500,000 to 650,000 distinct CDR3 sequences, 9% to 15% of them seen once, and the ten largest clones take more than 12%. Specimen: PBMCs, collected on the day of the yellow fever booster vaccination. These receptors were taken from a man aged 25 to 45 who received the YFV17D yellow fever vaccine.

This rearrangement joins TRBV18 to TRBJ2-7, with D possibly matching TRBD2 (5 bases). This CDR3 region has 15 residues. Germline V gene lookup returns CDR1 KGHSH and CDR2 LQKENI. V lost 9 bases, J lost 0 bases, and 18 bases lay in between. The CDR3 is CASSSAAAFSYEQYF. CDR3 nucleotides: TGTGCCAGTTCCTCTGCAGCGGCCTTCTCCTACGAGCAGTACTTC.

There are a few counts of this clonotype. The chain has TRBV12-3 or TRBV12-4 and TRBJ1-2; 9 bases are shared with TRBD1. Trimming removed 1 base from V and 7 bases from J; junction bases left unmatched: 10. The CDR3 spans 16 residues. CDR3 residues: CASSLGGTGSGGGYTF. For the CDR3, the DNA is TGTGCCAGCAGTTTAGGCGGGACAGGGTCCGGAGGTGGCTACACCTTC.

This clonotype was detected a few times. This chain connects TRBV27 to TRBJ1-5, with D hard to call. Germline V gives CDR1 MNHEY, CDR2 SMNVEV (reference sequence). CDR3 length: 12 residues. V was shortened by 6 bases and J by 8 bases, with 11 bases between the two germline ends. CDR3 sequence reads: CASRNLGKPQHF. CDR3 DNA: TGTGCCAGCAGGAACCTGGGGAAGCCCCAGCATTTT.

The chain couples TRBV20-1 to TRBJ2-7, with D uncertain. Per the germline V gene, CDR1 is DFQATT and CDR2 is SNEGSKA (reference sequence). Trimming shortened V by 2 bases and J by 1 base, and 12 bases separated the two germline ends. CDR3 size: 14 residues. The CDR3 DNA reads TGCAGTGCTAGATCTCGAGTGGCTTCCTACGAGCAGTACTTC. Its translation is CSARSRVASYEQYF.

This chain links TRBV29-1 with TRBJ2-1; no firm D call. From germline, CDR1 is SQVTM and CDR2 ANQGSEA. The V and J ends lost 7 bases and 10 bases respectively, with 20 bases between them. This CDR3 spans 13 amino acids. The CDR3 is CSAERPLLSEQFF. The DNA for the CDR3 is TGCAGCGCCGAACGGCCCCTCCTATCCGAGCAGTTCTTC.

The genes are TRBV3-1 and TRBJ1-2; D gene ambiguous. This CDR3 contains 12 residues. The V gene lost 3 bases and the J gene lost 2 bases, with 4 bases spanning the gap. Germline CDR1 LGHDT, CDR2 YNNKEL (reference sequence). In nucleotides, the CDR3 is TGTGCCAGCAGCCAGGAGAACTATGGCTACACCTTC. It specifies CASSQENYGYTF.

This clonotype was seen more than once but under ten times. The V call is TRBV14, the J call TRBJ1-1; no reliable D call. The ends were cut back, 4 bases at V and 3 bases at J, with 6 bases in the middle. CDR3 length equals 12 residues. Germline lookup yields CDR1 SGHDN and CDR2 FVKESK. Written as DNA, the CDR3 is TGTGCCAGCAGCCCGGTGGACACTGAAGCTTTCTTT. It is translated as CASSPVDTEAFF.

V usage is TRBV5-1 and J usage is TRBJ1-3; 7 bases are a match to TRBD1. The junction had 7 bases not matched to a gene; V was cut back by 4 bases and J by 0 bases. From germline, CDR1 is SGHRS and CDR2 YFSETQ. This CDR3 comprises 16 residues. The CDR3 is CASSVQGTVSGNTIYF. CDR3 nucleotides: TGCGCCAGCAGCGTACAGGGGACCGTCTCTGGAAACACCATATATTTT.

The rearrangement joins TRBV7-2 to TRBJ2-7; D tentatively fits TRBD1 or TRBD2 (6 bases each). CDR3 size: 15 residues. With 8 bases removed from V and 7 bases from J, the gap between germline ends came to 24 bases. Germline CDR1 is SGHTA and CDR2 is FQGNSA. DNA of the CDR3: TGTGCCAGCGGCTCGGGACACGGGACTCTTGGGGAGCAGTACTTC. Translated, it gives CASGSGHGTLGEQYF.

This clonotype was observed a handful of times. The chain links TRBV6-5 to TRBJ1-6; D is possibly TRBD1 (6 bases). The CDR3 extends over 15 amino acids. The germline V and J ends were trimmed by 2 bases and 6 bases, with 11 bases remaining between them. The germline V gene encodes CDR1 MNHEY and CDR2 SVGAGI. CDR3 amino acids: CASSYEGRGNSPLHF. In DNA form, the CDR3 reads TGTGCCAGCAGTTACGAGGGCAGGGGTAATTCACCCCTCCACTTT.

This clonotype came up a few times. The rearrangement joins TRBV4-3 to TRBJ1-1; D gene uncertain. Deletions cut 3 bases from V and 5 bases from J, with 13 bases between. The CDR3 runs to 14 residues. Germline CDR1 reads LGHNA; CDR2 reads YSLEER. The DNA of the CDR3 is TGCGCCAGCAGCCACGTCGGCAGTCGGACTGAAGCTTTCTTT. It yields the protein CASSHVGSRTEAFF.

This CDR3 is CAISEYEDGYTF. The CDR3 DNA is TGTGCCATCAGTGAGTACGAGGATGGCTACACCTTC. The chain has TRBV10-3 and TRBJ1-2, with D unresolved. Trimming took 1 base from V and 6 from J, leaving 6 bases between them. The germline CDR1 and CDR2 sequences are ENHRY and SYGVKD. The CDR3 totals 12 residues.

This chain connects TRBV5-6 to TRBJ1-1, with no clear D. Trimming removed 0 bases at V and 10 bases at J, with 7 bases between. Germline loops: CDR1 SGHDT, CDR2 YYEEEE. This CDR3 is built from 11 residues. The CDR3 nucleotides read TGTGCCAGCAGCTTGGCAAGCTCAGCTTTCTTT. It specifies CASSLASSAFF.

The CDR3 DNA reads TGTGCCAGCAGCTTAGTCTTATTGGTAGCCACGAACACCGGGGAGCTGTTTTTT. This translates into CASSLVLLVATNTGELFF. This chain joins TRBV11-1 and TRBJ2-2; D ambiguous. Germline lookup yields CDR1 SGHAT and CDR2 FQDESV (reference sequence). Deletions cut 1 base from V and 0 bases from J, with 15 bases between. CDR3 length: 18 amino acids.

The chain has TRBV6-2 or TRBV6-3 and TRBJ2-7, with D perhaps matching TRBD1 (6 bases). CDR1 is MNHEY and CDR2 is SVGEGT in the germline V gene. Deletions cut 3 bases from V and 0 bases from J, with 12 bases between. This CDR3 is 15 amino acids long. The CDR3 is CASSYLGQLSYEQYF. The CDR3 region has the DNA TGTGCCAGCAGTTATCTCGGACAGCTCTCCTACGAGCAGTACTTC.

The V and J genes are TRBV20-1 and TRBJ1-2, with a possible D match to TRBD1 (5 bases). The CDR3 totals 12 residues. Germline V lookup: CDR1 DFQATT, CDR2 SNEGSKA (reference sequence). Trimming left V 5 bases short and J 8 bases short, with 15 bases between. The CDR3 here is CSAVRGVGGYTF. CDR3 DNA sequence: TGCAGTGCTGTGAGGGGAGTAGGGGGCTACACCTTC.

Only a few counts were recorded for this clonotype. V gene TRBV3-1 combines with J gene TRBJ2-7, with TRBD2 matching 10 bases. Germline CDR1 LGHDT, CDR2 YNNKEL (reference sequence). V lost 2 bases and J lost 5; bases outside the gene matches: 6. The CDR3 totals 15 residues. The DNA for the CDR3 is TGTGCCAGCAGCCAAAAGGGACTAGCGTTCGACGAGCAGTACTTC. This gives the protein CASSQKGLAFDEQYF.

In this sample, this clonotype turned up a few times. V gene TRBV20-1 combines with J gene TRBJ2-1; D is perhaps TRBD2 (6 bases). Germline V gene data show CDR1 as DFQATT and CDR2 as SNEGSKA (reference sequence). V lost 1 base and J 3 bases, leaving 13 bases between the germline ends. This CDR3 contains 15 residues. The CDR3 DNA is TGCAGTGCTAGAGTCGCCGGGACTCTCTACAATGAGCAGTTCTTC. This codes for CSARVAGTLYNEQFF.

The chain joins TRBV24-1 to TRBJ2-1, with 7 bases matching TRBD2. This CDR3 spans 11 amino acids. Germline CDR1 reads KGHDR; CDR2 reads SFDVKD. Trimming took 9 bases from V and 5 from J; bases not matched to a gene: 0. The CDR3 nucleotides read TGTGCCACCGGACTAGACAATGAGCAGTTCTTC. Protein: CATGLDNEQFF.

This sequence joins TRBV24-1 and TRBJ2-5; 10 bases are a match to TRBD1. Germline V gene sequence: CDR1 KGHDR, CDR2 SFDVKD. Trimming removed 8 bases from V and 5 bases from J; junction bases left unmatched: 4. The CDR3 totals 13 residues. CDR3 nucleotides: TGTGCCACCATGGGACAGGGGTCGGAGACCCAGTACTTC. As protein: CATMGQGSETQYF.

This clonotype has more than one count but fewer than ten. The V gene is TRBV18, the J gene TRBJ2-7, with D uncertain. The CDR3 covers 16 residues. Germline V gene lookup returns CDR1 KGHSH and CDR2 LQKENI. The germline V and J ends were trimmed by 1 base and 6 bases, with 19 bases remaining between them. CDR3 nucleotides: TGTGCCAGCTCACCACAAGGCGAGGATCGTTTCTTCGAGCAGTACTTC. This encodes CASSPQGEDRFFEQYF. Together with reference TRBV18 and TRBJ2-7, the CDR3 gives the full variable domain: NAGVMQNPRHLVRRRGQEARLRCSPMKGHSHVYWYRQLPEEGLKFMVYLQKENIIDESGMPKERFSAEFPKEGPSILRIQQVVRGDSAAYFCASSPQGEDRFFEQYFGPGTRLTVT.

The chain links TRBV7-2 to TRBJ1-2, with D possibly matching TRBD1 (6 bases). V was shortened by 5 bases and J by 4 bases, with 11 bases between the two germline ends. CDR1 is SGHTA, CDR2 FQGNSA, per germline. This CDR3 spans 13 amino acids. CDR3 in DNA: TGTGCCAGCAGCCCTACAGGGCCCTATGGCTACACCTTC. It yields the protein CASSPTGPYGYTF. The variable domain in full, completed from reference TRBV7-2 and TRBJ1-2, reads GAGVSQSPSNKVTEKGKDVELRCDPISGHTALYWYRQSLGQGLEFLIYFQGNSAPDKSGLPSDRFSAERTGGSVSTLTIQRTQQEDSAVYLCASSPTGPYGYTFGSGTRLTVV.